This T cell receptor beta chain was profiled in a study of CXCR3-negative and CXCR3-positive naive CD8 T cells. Regarding this clonotype: Its antigen is not known.

UMI-tagged TRB cDNA libraries were built via 5' RACE. TCRdb processed the 5' RACE reads again and assigns one entry to each CDR3 protein, with no DNA. This listing includes about 150,000 distinct CDR3 sequences. Study-wide findings and caveats: The TRBV-TRBJ usage of naive CXCR3-negative and CXCR3-positive cells was similar, but that of memory cells differed. Naive subsets had comparable surface CD5; TCR strength was inferred from TRB CDR3 properties. Naive cells positive for CXCR3 carried more hydrophobic TRB CDR3s than CXCR3-negative ones. For memory CD8+ cells diversity was much lower, but both naive subsets had comparably high diversity.

Germline V gives CDR1 SQVTM, CDR2 ANQGSEA. The CDR3 totals 18 residues. The sample was naive CXCR3+ CD8+ T cells from blood. Stated subset: CD45RO-CCR7+CD27+CD95- naive CD8+ T cells expressing CXCR3 (TNR3+). The TCR comes from a human donor in good health. Some clones in this sample may be carry-over from other donors' samples. This chain connects TRBV29-1 to TRBJ2-6; TCRdb selects TRBD1, and the lack of DNA leaves this call unchecked. CDR3 sequence: CSVVGTGGAFGGANVLTF.